The 17 T cell receptor beta chains below come from one sample, sequenced in a study of Graves' ophthalmopathy and Graves' hyperthyroidism. Amplified material comprised TCR beta CDR3 regions derived from RNA transcripts. An initial RT-PCR round employing HTBI primers preceded a second-round multiplex PCR. MiXCR, run by TCRdb on the multiplex PCR reads, gives a single entry per CDR3 protein. The table lists almost 750,000 distinct CDR3 sequences, around 40% of them singletons. The material sequenced was peripheral blood. These receptors were obtained from an adult man with Graves' ophthalmopathy.

This clonotype was seen many times. CDR3 in amino acids: CASGERQETQYF. CDR3 DNA: TGTGCCAGCGGAGAGAGACAAGAGACCCAGTACTTC. The chain joins TRBV7-2 to TRBJ2-5; D remains unclear. There are 12 residues in the CDR3. Trimming shortened V by 8 bases and J by 2 bases, and 9 bases separated the two germline ends. Germline V lookup: CDR1 SGHTA, CDR2 FQGNSA.

The table lists this clonotype with many counts. V and J are TRBV7-7 and TRBJ2-5; tentatively, D is TRBD1 (6 bases). Germline-derived CDR1 and CDR2 are SSHAT and FNYEAQ (reference sequence). V was trimmed by 5 bases and J by 1 base, leaving 11 bases between them. This CDR3 has 14 amino acids. The chain's CDR3 is CASSRTAFQETQYF. CDR3 DNA sequence: TGTGCCAGCAGCCGGACAGCGTTCCAAGAGACCCAGTACTTC.

This clonotype has ten or more counts. The chain has TRBV10-3 and TRBJ1-1, with 8 positions matching TRBD1. V was clipped by 7 bases and J by 1 base; unmatched bases: 11. Looked up from germline, CDR1 is ENHRY and CDR2 is SYGVKD. This CDR3 is 16 amino acids long. CDR3 sequence (DNA): TGTGCCATCAATACACCCGACAGGGGCGAGAACACTGAAGCTTTCTTT. This gives the protein CAINTPDRGENTEAFF.

The rearrangement joins TRBV19 to TRBJ1-1, with a weak D call TRBD1 (5 bases). Trimming pared 2 bases from V and 2 bases from J, leaving 15 bases between. The CDR3 sequence is 16 residues long. Looked up from germline, CDR1 is LNHDA and CDR2 is SQIVND (reference sequence). This CDR3 is CASSIQDIWGNTEAFF. The CDR3 coding sequence is TGTGCCAGTAGTATACAGGACATTTGGGGCAACACTGAAGCTTTCTTT.

This clonotype was observed at least ten times. The V and J genes are TRBV7-9 and TRBJ2-2; no clear D gene. The germline CDR1 and CDR2 sequences are SEHNR and FQNEAQ (reference sequence). CDR3 size: 10 residues. Trimming took off 1 base at V and 9 bases at J, with 0 bases between the two ends. In DNA form, the CDR3 reads TGTGCCAGCAGCTTAGGGGAGCTGTTTTTT. It codes for CASSLGELFF.

As to this clonotype: One end of the junction varies from germline; a read error may be responsible. This chain uses TRBV29-1 with TRBJ2-7, with 7 nucleotides matching TRBD1. CDR3 length equals 15 residues. Germline V CDR1 and CDR2: SQVTM, ANQGSEA. DNA for the CDR3: TGTGCCAGCAGTTCAACCTGGGAGCAGGGGGTCGAGCAGTACTTC. Translation gives CASSSTWEQGVEQYF.

This clonotype was counted many times. The chain joins TRBV15 to TRBJ1-5, with D tentatively TRBD1 (5 bases). From germline, CDR1 is LNHNV and CDR2 YYDKDF (reference sequence). The CDR3 sequence is 16 residues long. V gave up 1 base and J gave up 2 bases, with 12 bases separating them. The CDR3 DNA reads TGTGCCACCAGCAGAGTACCAGGGAGGCGCAATCAGCCCCAGCATTTT. This translates into CATSRVPGRRNQPQHF.

There are a few counts of this clonotype. A much larger clone lies one base from this, so it may be a read error. CDR3 loop: CATSDRREANEKLVF. CDR3 in DNA: TGTGCCACCAGTGATCGCAGGGAAGCTAATGAAAAACTGGTTTTT. This rearrangement joins TRBV24-1 to TRBJ1-4, with D possibly being TRBD1 (5 bases). CDR3 size: 15 residues. CDR1 KGHDR and CDR2 SFDVKD come from the germline V gene.

This clonotype has more than one count but fewer than ten. The chain carries TRBV7-6 and TRBJ2-5; 9 bases map to TRBD1. Germline trimming cut 5 bases from V and 5 bases from J; bases unmatched to any gene: 9. This CDR3 has 15 amino acids. CDR1 is SGHVS and CDR2 is FNYEAQ in the germline V gene. The chain's CDR3 is CASSPGQGRSETQYF. CDR3 nucleotides: TGTGCCAGCAGCCCCGGACAGGGGAGGAGCGAGACCCAGTACTTC.

Concerning this clonotype: The junction shows a germline mismatch at one end, possibly a read error. V usage is TRBV7-9 and J usage is TRBJ2-7; the D gene could be TRBD1 or TRBD2 (5 bases each). Germline V gene lookup returns CDR1 SEHNR and CDR2 FQNEAQ (reference sequence). This CDR3 is built from 15 residues. DNA for the CDR3: TGCGCCAGCAGCTTAGGGGACGCACGATACTACGAGCAGTACTTC. This encodes CASSLGDARYYEQYF.

This clonotype was detected many times. This chain links TRBV7-8 with TRBJ1-5, with TRBD1 matching over 9 bases. CDR1 and CDR2 from the germline V gene are SGHVS and FQNEAQ. Trimming took 5 bases from V and 4 from J; bases not matched to a gene: 9. CDR3 length equals 16 residues. In nucleotides, the CDR3 is TGTGCCAGCAGCGGGGGACAGGGTGGGAGAAATCAGCCCCAGCATTTT. Its translation is CASSGGQGGRNQPQHF.

The rearrangement links TRBV7-3 to TRBJ2-7; D not certain. CDR3 length: 14 amino acids. Germline V gene data show CDR1 as SGHTA and CDR2 as FQGTGA. V lost 2 bases, J lost 6 bases, and 14 bases lay in between. Here the CDR3 reads CASSLWPASGEQYF. The CDR3 bases are TGTGCCAGCAGCTTATGGCCAGCCTCGGGCGAGCAGTACTTC. Full variable domain (rest looked up from reference TRBV7-3 and TRBJ2-7): GAGVSQTPSNKVTEKGKYVELRCDPISGHTALYWYRQSLGQGPEFLIYFQGTGAADDSGLPNDRFFAVRPEGSVSTLKIQRTERGDSAVYLCASSLWPASGEQYFGPGTRLTVT.

The sample holds many counts of this clonotype. The V and J genes are TRBV24-1 and TRBJ2-5, with D tentatively TRBD1 (5 bases). Trimming left V 4 bases short and J 5 bases short, with 22 bases between. CDR3 length: 17 amino acids. Germline loops: CDR1 KGHDR, CDR2 SFDVKD. CDR3 nucleotides: TGTGCCACCAGTGACCCTGGGGCGTCGTCATTAGGGGAGACCCAGTACTTC. Its protein is CATSDPGASSLGETQYF.

This clonotype came up a few times. Relative to the germline gene, one junction end is altered; a read error may explain this. This chain joins TRBV24-1 and TRBJ1-5, with D tentatively TRBD1 (5 bases). Germline CDR1 reads KGHDR; CDR2 reads SFDVKD. The CDR3 contains 16 residues. Here the CDR3 reads CAISESGGTGNQPQHF. The CDR3 DNA follows: TGTGCCATCAGTGAGTCGGGAGGGACGGGCAATCAGCCCCAGCATTTT.

The chain uses TRBV2 and TRBJ2-7; 10 bases are shared with TRBD2. V gave up 2 bases and J gave up 0 bases; unmatched junction bases: 4. CDR1 SNHLY and CDR2 FYNNEI come from the germline V gene. The CDR3 loop spans 16 amino acids. CDR3 in amino acids: CASSELAGVGSYEQYF. CDR3 sequence (DNA): TGTGCCAGCAGTGAACTAGCGGGAGTCGGCTCCTACGAGCAGTACTTC. Looking up the rest from reference TRBV2 and TRBJ2-7 gives the full variable domain: EPEVTQTPSHQVTQMGQEVILRCVPISNHLYFYWYRQILGQKVEFLVSFYNNEISEKSEIFDDQFSVERPDGSNFTLKIRSTKLEDSAMYFCASSELAGVGSYEQYFGPGTRLTVT.

As regards this clonotype: The junction departs from the called germline gene at one end, perhaps through a read error. The chain links TRBV10-3 to TRBJ2-7; the match to TRBD2 covers 9 bases. Germline CDR1 reads ENHRY; CDR2 reads SYGVKD. CDR3 length equals 15 residues. DNA of the CDR3: TGTGCCAGCAGTATTAGCGGGGGTGGAACCTACGAGCAGTACTTC. It yields the protein CASSISGGGTYEQYF.

The chain recombines TRBV24-1 with TRBJ1-5; 10 bases are a match to TRBD1. The CDR3 runs 19 residues. CDR1 and CDR2 from the germline V gene are KGHDR and SFDVKD. Trimming cost V 4 bases and J 1 base; bases outside gene matches: 12. DNA for the CDR3: TGTGCCACCAGTGACCCAGGGACAGGGGACCCGTGGAGCAATCAGCCCCAGCATTTT. The encoded protein is CATSDPGTGDPWSNQPQHF.